Listed here are 19 T cell receptor beta chains from one sample, sequenced in a study of blood T cell repertoires in COVID-19. Repertoires were generated with immunoSEQ multiplex PCR, while TCRdb's copy carries only in-frame clones and drops some. The sample records roughly 220,000 clones, roughly 81% being singletons. The sequenced sample consisted of peripheral blood. The receptors were gathered from a woman aged 80 or older with COVID-19, enrolled during active disease.

The chain joins TRBV24-1 to TRBJ1-2; 7 bases are shared with TRBD1. The CDR3 sequence is 15 residues long. Trimming at V came to 3 bases and at J to 8 bases, leaving 11 bases not matched to a gene. Per the germline V gene, CDR1 is KGHDR and CDR2 is SFDVKD. CDR3 nucleotide sequence: TGTGCCACCAGTGATCGGTTTAGACAGGGTAACGGCTACACCTTC. Its protein product is CATSDRFRQGNGYTF.

This chain uses TRBV15 with TRBJ1-5; D perhaps matches TRBD1 (5 bases). The V end lost 0 bases, the J end lost 7 bases, and 13 bases lay between the germline ends. This CDR3 has 15 residues. Germline CDR1 and CDR2: LNHNV and YYDKDF (reference sequence). CDR3 coding DNA: TGTGCCACCAGCAGAGAGTCAGGGTTGAGACAGCCCCAGCATTTT. This gives the protein CATSRESGLRQPQHF.

In its sample, this clone was seen a few times. The chain combines TRBV7-2 with TRBJ1-2; TRBD1 is a possible D gene (5 bases). This CDR3 is built from 17 residues. Trimming took 2 bases from V and 8 from J, leaving 24 bases between them. Germline CDR1 reads SGHTA; CDR2 reads FQGNSA. CDR3 DNA sequence: TGTGCCAGCAGCTTATCTATAAGGGGAGGGCTTGATACAGGCTACACCTTC. As protein: CASSLSIRGGLDTGYTF.

V and J are TRBV18 and TRBJ2-5; D unresolved. The germline gives CDR1 KGHSH, CDR2 LQKENI. The CDR3 extends over 13 amino acids. Trimming cost V 3 bases and J 1 base, with 6 bases left between them. The CDR3: CASSPASQETQYF. DNA of the CDR3: TGTGCCAGCTCACCGGCTAGCCAAGAGACCCAGTACTTC.

The rearrangement links TRBV5-8 to TRBJ2-4; 9 bases map to TRBD1. This CDR3 comprises 14 residues. Germline loops: CDR1 SGHTS, CDR2 YDEGEE. V shed 4 bases and J 4 bases; nucleotides not matched to a gene: 3. The CDR3 coding sequence is TGTGCCAGCAGCGCCGGGACAGGGAAAAACATTCAGTACTTC. It translates to CASSAGTGKNIQYF. The variable domain in full, completed from reference TRBV5-8 and TRBJ2-4, reads EAGVTQSPTHLIKTRGQQATLRCSPISGHTSVYWYQQALGLGLQFLLWYDEGEERNRGNFPPRFSGRQFPNYSSELNVNALELEDSALYLCASSAGTGKNIQYFGAGTRLSVL.

The chain recombines TRBV10-3 with TRBJ2-7; possible D gene TRBD2, 6 bases. Per germline, CDR1 ENHRY and CDR2 SYGVKD. Trimming stripped 6 bases from V and 4 bases from J, with 16 bases between. This CDR3 has 14 amino acids. The CDR3 nucleotides are TGTGCCATCAGCCCGGGACTGGGCATATACGAGCAGTACTTC. It is translated as CAISPGLGIYEQYF.

The J gene is TRBJ1-2, the V gene TRBV4-3; maybe TRBD1 (5 bases). The CDR3 covers 15 residues. CDR1 is LGHNA, CDR2 YSLEER, per germline. The germline V and J ends were trimmed by 1 base and 2 bases, with 11 bases remaining between them. The CDR3 loop is CASSQANRQNYGYTF. The DNA for the CDR3 is TGCGCCAGCAGCCAAGCGAACAGGCAAAACTATGGCTACACCTTC.

This chain uses TRBV28 with TRBJ1-1; tentatively, D is TRBD1 (5 bases). CDR1 is MDHEN, CDR2 SYDVKM, per germline. Trimming left V 10 bases short and J 4 bases short, with 10 bases between. The CDR3 spans 11 residues. The CDR3 DNA reads TGTGCCACCACAGGTGGCACTGAAGCTTTCTTT. Its translation is CATTGGTEAFF.

The chain has TRBV11-2 and TRBJ1-2, with D hard to call. CDR3 size: 12 residues. Germline V lookup: CDR1 SGHAT, CDR2 FQNNGV. Trimming cost V 4 bases and J 10 bases, with 13 bases left between them. CDR3 amino acids: CASSSGFRDYTF. DNA for the CDR3: TGTGCCAGCAGCTCCGGGTTTCGAGACTACACCTTC.

The chain couples TRBV10-3 to TRBJ1-2; D is unclear. V lost 0 bases, J lost 5 bases, and 13 bases lay in between. The CDR3 consists of 15 residues. From germline, CDR1 is ENHRY and CDR2 SYGVKD. The DNA for the CDR3 is TGTGCCATCAGTGAGTCGGTCCAGAACATATATGGCTACACCTTC. Residues: CAISESVQNIYGYTF.

The chain has TRBV18 and TRBJ1-2; 10 positions agree with TRBD1. Trimming at V came to 4 bases and at J to 2 bases, leaving 4 bases not matched to a gene. The CDR3 loop spans 15 amino acids. Germline CDR1 reads KGHSH; CDR2 reads LQKENI. In nucleotides, the CDR3 is TGTGCCAGCTCACTGCCGGGACAGGGGAACTATGGCTACACCTTC. Residues: CASSLPGQGNYGYTF.

J is TRBJ1-1 and V is TRBV6-5; maybe TRBD1 (5 bases). Between the trimmed V and J ends, which lost 11 bases and 2 bases, there was a span of 15 bases. Germline CDR1 and CDR2: MNHEY and SVGAGI. This CDR3 is 13 amino acids long. CDR3 region: CAVTRDSNTEAFF. CDR3 DNA: TGTGCCGTTACCCGGGACTCAAACACTGAAGCTTTCTTT.

The count of this clone is one. The rearrangement uses TRBV11-3 and TRBJ2-2; the D is unclear. V lost 1 base and J lost 7, with 10 bases in between. The V gene's germline CDR1 is SGHNT and CDR2 YENEEA. The CDR3 extends over 14 amino acids. DNA of the CDR3: TGTGCCAGCAGCTTAGGGAGATCGGTCGGGGAGCTGTTTTTT. It specifies CASSLGRSVGELFF.

This clone has only one observation. This sequence joins TRBV11-2 and TRBJ1-1; TRBD1 might be the D (6 bases). Germline V lookup: CDR1 SGHAT, CDR2 FQNNGV. V was shortened by 1 base and J by 8 bases, with 11 bases between the two germline ends. The CDR3 loop spans 13 amino acids. The CDR3 DNA is TGTGCCAGCAGCTTAGGGCTAGACAGGGAAGCTTTCTTT. Protein product: CASSLGLDREAFF.

V and J are TRBV5-1 and TRBJ2-5; D gene ambiguous. This CDR3 contains 14 residues. Germline assignment: CDR1 SGHRS and CDR2 YFSETQ. The V and J ends lost 0 bases and 3 bases respectively, with 9 bases between them. CDR3 loop: CASSLGYLEETQYF. DNA of the CDR3: TGCGCCAGCAGCTTGGGGTATCTAGAAGAGACCCAGTACTTC. The full variable domain, with the rest looked up from reference TRBV5-1 and TRBJ2-5, is KAGVTQTPRYLIKTRGQQVTLSCSPISGHRSVSWYQQTPGQGLQFLFEYFSETQRNKGNFPGRFSGRQFSNSRSEMNVSTLELGDSALYLCASSLGYLEETQYFGPGTRLLVL.

In its sample, this clone was seen once. This rearrangement joins TRBV29-1 to TRBJ2-3; D perhaps matches TRBD1 (6 bases). Germline-derived CDR1 and CDR2 are SQVTM and ANQGSEA. Trimming removed 5 bases at V and 2 bases at J, with 11 bases between. The CDR3 is 13 residues long. The CDR3 region has the DNA TGCAGCGTTCTGACAGGCTCCACAGATACGCAGTATTTT. Residues: CSVLTGSTDTQYF.

V usage is TRBV5-4 and J usage is TRBJ2-5, with 8 nucleotides matching TRBD2. This CDR3 is built from 13 residues. J lost 8 bases, V lost 0 bases, and 3 bases had no gene match. Germline V gene data show CDR1 as SGHNT and CDR2 as YYREEE (reference sequence). CDR3 DNA sequence: TGTGCCAGCAGCTTGGCGGGGGGGGACACCCAGTACTTC. It yields the protein CASSLAGGDTQYF.

The rearrangement uses TRBV5-1 and TRBJ2-3; TRBD2 matches at 8 bases. J was trimmed by 10 bases and V by 1 base; bases with no gene match: 14. CDR1 and CDR2 (germline): SGHRS, YFSETQ. CDR3 size: 16 residues. The CDR3 protein is CASSLRSGGGPQAQYF. The CDR3 nucleotides read TGCGCCAGCAGCTTGAGATCGGGCGGGGGGCCTCAGGCGCAGTATTTT.

V is TRBV20-1 and J is TRBJ1-2; D not resolved. The CDR3 is 10 residues long. Germline CDR1 reads DFQATT; CDR2 reads SNEGSKA (reference sequence). V was trimmed by 6 bases and J by 6 bases, leaving 8 bases between them. The CDR3: CSALRDGYTF. As DNA, the CDR3 is TGCAGTGCCCTGAGGGATGGCTACACCTTC.